This T cell receptor (beta chain) was documented in a study of blood T cell repertoires in COVID-19. In the study overall: The United States, Italy and Spain provided the acute and convalescent COVID-19 samples. The analysed material was cDNA or gDNA that came from T cells, B-cell-depleted T cells, or PBMCs.

In the case of this clone: At the DNA level, this CDR3 is encoded by other sequences in the same sample as well.

Per germline, CDR1 KGHDR and CDR2 SFDVKD. The CDR3 totals 13 residues. The ends were cut back, 2 bases at V and 4 bases at J, with 6 bases in the middle. In the authors' workflow: Reference gene primer amplification in the assay estimated nucleated cell counts. This table comes from immunoSEQ multiplex PCR, and its TCRdb copy is limited to in-frame clones, with some not included. That table supplies the V and J calls and clone size; D and trimming were determined from the DNA. The sample yields about 170,000 clones, about 88% seen once. This sequence originates from a woman of 80 years or more in a cohort sampled during active or convalescent COVID-19. Sequencing was carried out using peripheral blood. The chain employs TRBV24-1 and TRBJ2-3; no firm D call. The CDR3: CATSDSPADTQYF. In nucleotides, the CDR3 is TGTGCCACCAGTGATTCCCCGGCAGATACGCAGTATTTT.